One TCR beta chain is described in this entry. The germline gives CDR1 LNHDA, CDR2 SQIVND (reference sequence). This CDR3 has 15 residues. The V end was cut by 1 base, the J end by 11 bases, with 18 bases between. TCRdb reanalysed the RT-PCR reads using MiXCR and keeps one entry per CDR3 protein. The sample consists of about 700,000 distinct CDR3 sequences, 11% to 15% of them appearing once. The chain uses TRBV19 and TRBJ2-1; D might be TRBD1 (5 bases). The source is a female donor in good health, serving as a healthy control. The sequencing input was memory CD4+ T cells from blood. The CDR3 here is CASSIASDSSKKQFF. DNA of the CDR3: TGTGCCAGTAGTATAGCTTCTGACAGCTCTAAGAAGCAGTTCTTC. Combining the CDR3 with reference TRBV19 and TRBJ2-1 gives the whole variable domain DGGITQSPKYLFRKEGQNVTLSCEQNLNHDAMYWYRQDPGQGLRLIYYSQIVNDFQKGDIAEGYSVSREKKESFPLTVTSAQKNPTAFYLCASSIASDSSKKQFFGPGTRLTVL.